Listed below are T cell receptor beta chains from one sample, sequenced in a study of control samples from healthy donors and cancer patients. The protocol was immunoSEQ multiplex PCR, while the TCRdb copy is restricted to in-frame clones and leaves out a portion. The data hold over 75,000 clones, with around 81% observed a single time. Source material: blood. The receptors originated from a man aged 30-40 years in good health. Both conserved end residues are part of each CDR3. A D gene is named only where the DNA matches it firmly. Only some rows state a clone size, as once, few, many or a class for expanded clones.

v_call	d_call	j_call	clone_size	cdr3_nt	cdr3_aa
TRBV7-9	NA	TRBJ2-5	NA	TGTGCCAGCAGCTCATCTTGGGGGCAGCAAGAGACCCAGTACTTC	CASSSSWGQQETQYF
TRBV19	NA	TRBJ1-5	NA	TGTGCCAGTCGAAGTGACGGCCTAGTGAATCAGCCCCAGCATTTT	CASRSDGLVNQPQHF
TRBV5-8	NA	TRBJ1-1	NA	TGTGCCAGCAGCAAGGGGTCGTCGAGGGTGAACACTGAAGCTTTCTTT	CASSKGSSRVNTEAFF
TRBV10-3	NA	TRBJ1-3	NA	TGTGCCATCAGTGGGGGGCTGGGGGACTCTGGAAACACCATATATTTT	CAISGGLGDSGNTIYF
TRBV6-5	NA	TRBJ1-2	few	TGTGCCAGCAGCGATACCGGGGGGGACTATGGCTACACCTTC	CASSDTGGDYGYTF
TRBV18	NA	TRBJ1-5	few	TGTGCCAGCTCGCCAAACGTGGGGGGGGAGCCCCAGCATTTT	CASSPNVGGEPQHF
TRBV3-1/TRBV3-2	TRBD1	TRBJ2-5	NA	TGTGCCAGCAGTCAGGGGGTAGAGACCCAGTACTTC	CASSQGVETQYF
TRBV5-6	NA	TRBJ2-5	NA	TGTGCCAGCAGCTTGGGGGCCGGTCAAGAGACCCAGTACTTC	CASSLGAGQETQYF
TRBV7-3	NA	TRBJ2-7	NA	TGTGCCAGCAGCTTAATGTCGTGGGAGGCCTCGGTATACGAGCAGTACTTC	CASSLMSWEASVYEQYF
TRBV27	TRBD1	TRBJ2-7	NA	TGTGCCAGCAGTTTAGGGTGGGGCCGCAGGGGGGAGCAGTACTTC	CASSLGWGRRGEQYF
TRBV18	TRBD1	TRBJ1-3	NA	TGTGCCAGCTCACCACAGGACAGGGCTGGAAACACCATATATTTT	CASSPQDRAGNTIYF
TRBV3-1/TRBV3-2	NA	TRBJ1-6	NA	TGTGCCAGCAGCCAGGGTTCACCCCTCCACTTT	CASSQGSPLHF
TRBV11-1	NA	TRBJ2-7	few	TGTGCCACCAGTTCGTCCTACGAGCAGTACTTC	CATSSSYEQYF
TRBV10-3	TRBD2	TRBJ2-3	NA	TGTGCCATCTCCGGAGGGACTAGCGGGGGCCGGCTCACAGATACGCAGTATTTT	CAISGGTSGGRLTDTQYF